This TCR beta chain is drawn from a study of blood T cell repertoires in COVID-19 (dated by TCRdb to about 2020). Study-wide context: Samples covering the acute and convalescent phases of COVID-19 were provided by collaborators in the United States, Italy and Spain. The material from the prospective study consisted of cDNA or gDNA derived from T cells, B-cell-depleted T cells, or PBMCs. Subjects who had been exposed to COVID-19, were actively infected with it, or had recovered from it provided the deeply sampled blood TCRbeta repertoires that made up the dataset. The repertoires were made available in a free public database intended to serve as a resource for research on the immune response to SARS-CoV-2. HLA class I and class II types, where available, came from metadata supplied by the sample provider rather than from assay-based typing. Sample metadata almost always included a de-identified subject ID, COVID-19 status, age in years and sex. Samples were obtained from the ongoing ImmuneRACE study (first 160 participants) and from some 1,300 subjects provided by 6 global collaborators.

The collaborating institutions used their own protocols to collect whole blood in K2EDTA tubes. Collaborator samples were shipped for TCRbeta analysis as frozen whole blood, isolated PBMCs, or DNA extracted from either sample type. The immunoSEQ Assay, a bias-controlled multiplex PCR, was used to amplify TCRbeta CDR3 regions from genomic DNA. The authors' analysis ran thus. Nucleated cell counts per sample were estimated from amplification of reference gene primers within the assay. Sequence reads were collapsed and filtered to measure the absolute abundance of every unique TCRbeta CDR3 rearrangement. For each sample, productive Simpson clonality was calculated as the square root of Simpson's diversity index across productive rearrangements. In its TCRdb copy, this immuneACCESS table keeps in-frame sequences only and misses some clones. Where compared with another copy, unresolved V genes explain less than half of these, and the others have no known cause. V, J and clone size derive from that table, while D and trimming were established from the DNA sequence. The sample table records roughly 53,000 clones; roughly 90% of these occur just once. The ten largest clones take up approximately 3% of the sample.

As for this clone: Its antigen target is currently unknown. No quality values exist for individual bases; no much larger clone is one base distant. The sample contains more than one DNA sequence encoding this CDR3.

Overall study results and their limits: How much clinical and demographic metadata was included differed by source and by participant, and the metadata was provided uncurated.

The source of this sequence is a human donor in a cohort sampled during active COVID-19. Material for sequencing was peripheral blood.

In nucleotides, the sequence is TGTGCCAGCAGCCAAGATCTAGCGGGCACTGAAGCTTTCTTT. Translation gives CASSQDLAGTEAFF. The sequence links TRBV3-1 (or the pseudogene TRBV3-2) to TRBJ1-1, with the D gene not confidently named. The CDR3 numbers 14 residues from cysteine through phenylalanine. Just CDR3 DNA is preserved here, 42 bases in frame from base 1. CDR1 and CDR2 (LGHDT, YNNKEL) derive from the germline V gene (reference sequence). V lost 0 bases and J lost 4 bases; the stretch between them is 9 bases long.